This TCR beta chain is drawn from a study of naive and memory T cell subsets. Study outcomes and limitations: Clonotypes here are unpaired alpha or beta chain sequences. Over 85% of naive TCR sequences appeared only once, unlike memory subsets.

This clonotype was seen a few times. What it binds is unknown. Alpha and beta libraries were amplified separately from the second PCR onward. CMV status came from CD4+ IFNgamma after overnight CMV lysate stimulation. An equimolar mix of two oligonucleotides served as the beta constant-region primer for TRBC1 and TRBC2. Ligated cDNA was amplified by four rounds of PCR with nested alpha and beta constant-region primers and SP2. TCRdb itself ran the UMI-ligation and nested PCR reads through MiXCR, one entry per CDR3 protein. This table has 80,000 or so distinct CDR3 sequences, around 9% appearing once. Sequenced sample: naive CD8+ T cells from blood. The origin of this receptor is a human donor in good health.

This CDR3 is CAISGLVYGTSGSYEQYF. CDR3 DNA: TGTGCCATCAGTGGTTTAGTTTATGGGACTAGCGGTTCCTACGAGCAGTACTTC. The V and J genes are TRBV10-3 and TRBJ2-7, with TRBD2 matching 11 bases. The CDR3 has 18 amino acids. Germline-derived CDR1 and CDR2 are ENHRY and SYGVKD. J gave up 1 base and V 4 bases, and 12 bases lay outside the gene matches.